This T cell receptor beta chain was identified during a study of shared clonotypes between healthy human individuals. On the study more broadly: The people who gave samples were a couple of women and three men aged 18 to 49. The study's findings and limits: Donor scarcity curtailed the genetic and exposure-history diversity represented herein.

About this clone: Its specificity is unknown.

The repertoire was sequenced with immunoSEQ multiplex PCR; TCRdb's copy has only in-frame clones and lacks some. The data show about 1.5 million clones, with 95% to 99% seen just once and roughly 0.45% held by the top ten. Only Caucasian adults living in Nashville, Tennessee served as donors. Trimming cost V 4 bases and J 5 bases, with 13 bases left between them. The CDR3 totals 14 residues. Per germline, CDR1 SGDLS and CDR2 YYNGEE. V is TRBV9 and J is TRBJ2-1; D is ambiguous. The TCR sequence derives from a man aged 25-45 years in good health. Sequencing input: naive CD4+ T cells sorted from blood. Subset reported: CD45RA+ positively selected. For the CDR3, the DNA is TGTGCCAGCAGCCTACTTACCGGGCACAATGAGCAGTTCTTC. Protein sequence: CASSLLTGHNEQFF.